The 6 T cell receptor beta chains listed next were all sequenced from one sample in a study of OX40 agonist ivuxolimab in advanced cancers. Clones were read by immunoSEQ multiplex PCR, and TCRdb kept only the in-frame ones, dropping some. Of tens of thousands of clones in the sample, around 94% are singletons; the top ten hold roughly 11%. Specimen: CD4+ or CD8+ T cells sorted from blood, collected in a trial of the OX40 agonist ivuxolimab. The receptors shown here come from an adult with an advanced solid tumor such as melanoma, head and neck, liver or kidney cancer.

J is TRBJ1-1 and V is TRBV11-3, with D maybe TRBD1 (6 bases). Germline CDR1 and CDR2: SGHNT and YENEEA. Trimming removed 1 base at V and 3 bases at J, with 12 bases between. CDR3 length: 15 amino acids. The CDR3 loop reads CASSLGTVPYTEAFF. The CDR3 coding sequence is TGTGCCAGCAGCTTAGGGACAGTCCCTTACACTGAAGCTTTCTTT.

The chain combines TRBV5-4 with TRBJ1-1, with D tentatively TRBD1 (6 bases). Trimming removed 4 bases from V and 5 bases from J, with 15 bases in between. CDR3 size: 14 residues. Germline V CDR1 and CDR2: SGHNT, YYREEE (reference sequence). This CDR3 is CASSPAGGSTEAFF. CDR3 DNA: TGTGCCAGCAGCCCCGCGGGGGGCTCGACTGAAGCTTTCTTT.

The J gene is TRBJ2-7, the V gene TRBV11-1; 8 bases are shared with TRBD1. The V and J ends lost 3 bases and 4 bases, in that order; junction bases with no gene match: 11. The V gene's germline CDR1 is SGHAT and CDR2 FQDESV (reference sequence). The CDR3 consists of 16 residues. The CDR3 spells CASSFGTGLPSYEQYF. In DNA, the CDR3 is TGTGCCAGCAGCTTTGGGACAGGCCTCCCCTCTTACGAGCAGTACTTC.

CDR3 coding DNA: TGTGCCAGCAATCAAATGGCGACCGGGGAGCTGTTTTTT. Translating it yields CASNQMATGELFF. The chain employs TRBV6-1 and TRBJ2-2; D gene unclear. Per germline, CDR1 MNHNS and CDR2 SASEGT. The CDR3 is 13 amino acids. V shed 7 bases and J shed 5 bases, with 11 bases lying between them.

The genes are TRBV4-1 and TRBJ2-2, with D unresolved. Germline assignment: CDR1 MGHRA and CDR2 YSYEKL. V was clipped by 1 base and J by 2 bases, with 5 bases between them. The CDR3 consists of 14 residues. The chain's CDR3 is CASSQASNTGELFF. CDR3 DNA sequence: TGCGCCAGCAGCCAAGCATCAAACACCGGGGAGCTGTTTTTT.

J is TRBJ2-3 and V is TRBV9, with a weak D call TRBD1 (7 bases). The CDR3 has 17 amino acids. Per germline, CDR1 SGDLS and CDR2 YYNGEE. V was pared by 0 bases and J by 7 bases, with 21 bases between. Here the CDR3 reads CASSVEEGGGTGYTQYF. CDR3 nucleotide sequence: TGTGCCAGCAGCGTAGAGGAAGGGGGCGGGACGGGGTATACGCAGTATTTT.